This is a list of T cell receptor beta chains from one sample in a study of human T cells and chemical hapten exposure. TCRdb re-called the RACE reads through MiXCR, storing one row per CDR3 protein. The sample consists of approximately 350,000 distinct CDR3 sequences, approximately 6.3% of them appearing once. Source: whole blood, taken in connection with sensitization to the hapten diphenylcyclopropenone (DPC). The receptors shown here come from a woman aged 18-35 years with alopecia areata. Some clones in this sample may be carry-over from other donors' samples. Both conserved end residues are part of each CDR3. Each record gives: D gene, V gene, clone size, J gene, CDR3 DNA, CDR3 protein. D genes are given only for firm matches. Clone sizes are given selectively: once, few, many, or a class where the clone is expanded.

.	TRBV6-2/TRBV6-3	many	TRBJ1-1	TGTGCCAGCAGTTACTACCCGCAGATGAACACTGAAGCTTTCTTT	CASSYYPQMNTEAFF
.	TRBV18	few	TRBJ2-3	TGTGCCAGCTCACCATTCGGGAAGACAGATACGCAGTATTTT	CASSPFGKTDTQYF
.	TRBV7-3	few	TRBJ2-2	TGTGCCAGCAGCTTAATGGGATGGGTGCGGACCGGGGAGCTGTTTTTT	CASSLMGWVRTGELFF
.	TRBV4-2	many	TRBJ1-3	TGTGCCAGCAGATTGTCGGGGTACTCTGGAAACACCATATATTTT	CASRLSGYSGNTIYF
.	TRBV28	few	TRBJ2-7	TGTGCCAGCAGTCTGAGGATTGACTACGAGCAGTACTTC	CASSLRIDYEQYF
.	TRBV7-2	.	TRBJ1-5	TGTGCCAGCAGCTTCGGTGCAGGCCTAAATCAGCCCCAGCATTTT	CASSFGAGLNQPQHF
.	TRBV27	few	TRBJ1-1	TGTGCCAGCACTCCTCACCCAGGGTATCTGAACACTGAAGCTTTCTTT	CASTPHPGYLNTEAFF
.	TRBV11-3	many	TRBJ2-1	TGTGCCAGCAGCTTAGCGCGGTGCAGGGCCCATCCGTTCTTC	CASSLARCRAHPFF
TRBD1	TRBV7-9	.	TRBJ2-7	TGTGCCAGCAGCCTTGGGACAGGCCCCCAAGGGGACGAGCAGTACTTC	CASSLGTGPQGDEQYF
.	TRBV12-3/TRBV12-4	few	TRBJ1-3	TGTGCCAGCAGTTTAGGTGGAGGGTTCGGAAACACCATATATTTT	CASSLGGGFGNTIYF
.	TRBV29-1	many	TRBJ2-3	TGCAGCGTTGAAAAACAGGACAAAGCCTTCACGGGTACGCAGTATTTT	CSVEKQDKAFTGTQYF